This T cell receptor beta chain was sequenced in a study of blood T cell repertoires in COVID-19 (dated by TCRdb to the early 2020s). For the study in its entirety: The collaborator samples originated in the United States, Italy and Spain and spanned the acute and convalescent phases of COVID-19. The material from the prospective study consisted of cDNA or gDNA derived from T cells, B-cell-depleted T cells, or PBMCs. Subjects who had been exposed to COVID-19, were actively infected with it, or had recovered from it provided the deeply sampled blood TCRbeta repertoires that made up the dataset. The repertoires were released in a freely available public database intended as a resource for research on the immune response to SARS-CoV-2. The samples were drawn from two sources: the first 160 participants of the ongoing ImmuneRACE study, and 1,254 subjects contributed by 6 global collaborators. A de-identified subject ID, COVID-19 status, age in years and sex were almost always included in the sample metadata. Where available, HLA class I and class II types were taken from metadata supplied by the sample provider and were not determined by assay-based typing.

What the research found in general, with its limitations: How much clinical and demographic metadata was included differed by source and by participant, and the metadata was provided uncurated.

The immunoSEQ Assay, a bias-controlled multiplex PCR, was used to amplify TCRbeta CDR3 regions from genomic DNA. The authors' pipeline ran thus. Within the assay, amplification of reference gene primers was used to estimate how many nucleated cells each sample contained. To quantify the absolute abundance of each unique TCRbeta CDR3 rearrangement, sequence reads were collapsed and filtered. Productive Simpson clonality was computed per sample as the square root of Simpson's diversity index over productive rearrangements. Entries here come from immuneACCESS through TCRdb and include only in-frame sequences with V and J called. Some clones fail to appear in such tables; in the studies checked, an unresolved V gene covers under half of the shortfall, and the cause of the remainder is unknown. V and J calls and clone size are those listed in that table; D and trimming were worked out from the DNA. A total of 400,000 to 500,000 clones appear in this sample, around 89% of them only once. Clones ranked in the top ten supply less than 2% of the sample.

V drops 5 bases and J drops 0 bases, leaving 17 bases in between. The germline V gene yields MNHEY for CDR1 and SVGEGT for CDR2. Including cysteine and phenylalanine, the CDR3 has 17 amino acids. The retained sequence is limited to the CDR3, 51 bases, with the frame set at the first base. A remark on this clone: Which antigen it targets is not known. Per-nucleotide qualities are absent, and no much larger clonotype sits a single base away.

Enrolling through a virtual design, the prospective study's participants ranged in age from about 18 to 89 years and lived across 20 to 30 United States geographic areas. In the prospective study, cohorts were assigned on the basis of participant-reported clinical history obtained from a screening survey and a study questionnaire. For ImmuneRACE Cohort 3, a participant was defined as recovered based on two consecutive negative NP/OP PCR tests, clearance by a healthcare professional, or resolution of symptoms. In the prospective study, whole blood, serum and a nasopharyngeal or oropharyngeal swab were collected from each participant by mobile phlebotomists. Over an approximately 2-month period, participants in the prospective study had the option of providing additional blood draws and questionnaires. Blood samples from the prospective study were shipped frozen or at room temperature prior to DNA extraction.

Recombination joined TRBV6-2 or TRBV6-3 with TRBJ1-5, and perhaps TRBD1 as D gene, on 5 matching bases. This receptor was taken from a woman aged 40 to 50 who had recovered from COVID-19. Sequenced material: PBMCs or T cells enriched from blood (not recorded which). The base sequence is TGTGCCAGCAGTCCGGGACCCCGGGAGTATAGCAATCAGCCCCAGCATTTT. Its product reads: CASSPGPREYSNQPQHF.